These T cell receptor beta chains were read from a single sample in a study of blood T cells in healthy people across ages. TCRdb ran MiXCR on the 5' RACE reads and lists one entry per CDR3 protein. Seen here are roughly 1,700,000 distinct CDR3 sequences, 25% to 30% observed once, and the top ten hold 7.7%. The sample consisted of blood. The source of these receptors is a woman between 25 and 40 years old in good health. Both conserved end residues are part of each CDR3. D genes are given only for firm matches. Clone size, where shown, is once, few, many, or a class for clones that have expanded.

j_gene: TRBJ1-5
abundance: .
v_gene: TRBV12-3/TRBV12-4
d_gene: .
CDR3aa: CAGSLVAAAIQAQHF
CDR3nt: TGTGCCGGCAGTTTAGTTGCAGCGGCGATTCAGGCCCAGCATTTT

j_gene: TRBJ2-7
abundance: .
v_gene: TRBV7-2
d_gene: TRBD1
CDR3aa: CASTGQGAYEQYF
CDR3nt: TGTGCCAGCACCGGACAGGGGGCCTACGAGCAGTACTTC

j_gene: TRBJ2-5
abundance: many
v_gene: TRBV6-5
d_gene: TRBD2
CDR3aa: CASSYGLAGGRLKTQYF
CDR3nt: TGTGCCAGCAGTTACGGACTAGCGGGAGGGCGTTTGAAGACCCAGTACTTC

j_gene: TRBJ2-7
abundance: few
v_gene: TRBV20-1
d_gene: TRBD2
CDR3aa: CSFAASGRHEQYF
CDR3nt: TGCAGTTTTGCCGCTAGCGGGAGGCACGAGCAGTACTTC

j_gene: TRBJ1-2
abundance: .
v_gene: TRBV3-1
d_gene: TRBD1
CDR3aa: CASSQDIYRGQGYTF
CDR3nt: TGTGCCAGCAGCCAAGATATATACAGGGGGCAAGGCTACACCTTC

j_gene: TRBJ2-7
abundance: many
v_gene: TRBV5-1
d_gene: TRBD2
CDR3aa: CASSLELAESYEQYF
CDR3nt: TGCGCCAGCAGCTTGGAACTAGCGGAATCCTACGAGCAGTACTTC

j_gene: TRBJ1-4
abundance: many
v_gene: TRBV2
d_gene: .
CDR3aa: CANTDRKQGRREKLFF
CDR3nt: TGTGCCAACACGGACCGGAAACAGGGTAGACGGGAAAAACTGTTTTTT

j_gene: TRBJ2-1
abundance: few
v_gene: TRBV5-1
d_gene: .
CDR3aa: CASSSTGQHNEQFF
CDR3nt: TGCGCCAGCAGCTCAACTGGACAGCACAATGAGCAGTTCTTC

j_gene: TRBJ2-7
abundance: many
v_gene: TRBV2
d_gene: .
CDR3aa: CASKRGLAYEQYF
CDR3nt: TGTGCCAGCAAGAGAGGACTTGCCTACGAGCAGTACTTC

j_gene: TRBJ2-2
abundance: .
v_gene: TRBV20-1
d_gene: TRBD2
CDR3aa: CSVGTTYTGELFF
CDR3nt: TGCAGTGTGGGGACTACATACACCGGGGAGCTGTTTTTT

j_gene: TRBJ1-2
abundance: few
v_gene: TRBV28
d_gene: .
CDR3aa: CASSPPTIHGYTF
CDR3nt: TGTGCCAGCAGCCCCCCAACCATCCATGGCTACACCTTC

j_gene: TRBJ1-6
abundance: .
v_gene: TRBV7-9
d_gene: .
CDR3aa: CASSPIQGGNSPLHF
CDR3nt: TGTGCCAGCAGCCCAATACAGGGCGGGAATTCACCCCTCCACTTT

j_gene: TRBJ2-1
abundance: .
v_gene: TRBV19
d_gene: .
CDR3aa: CASSIEGGTEQFF
CDR3nt: TGTGCCAGTAGTATAGAAGGGGGGACCGAGCAGTTCTTC

j_gene: TRBJ1-6
abundance: many
v_gene: TRBV6-5
d_gene: TRBD1
CDR3aa: CASRSRQGPFSNSPLHF
CDR3nt: TGTGCCAGCAGATCCCGACAGGGGCCTTTCTCTAATTCACCCCTCCACTTT

j_gene: TRBJ2-5
abundance: .
v_gene: TRBV11-2
d_gene: TRBD2
CDR3aa: CAGSLDRLAGEETQYF
CDR3nt: TGTGCCGGCAGCTTAGATAGGCTAGCGGGAGAAGAGACCCAGTACTTC

j_gene: TRBJ1-2
abundance: .
v_gene: TRBV7-2
d_gene: .
CDR3aa: CASTLSAGPGGYTF
CDR3nt: TGTGCCAGCACCCTAAGCGCGGGTCCGGGTGGCTACACCTTC

j_gene: TRBJ2-1
abundance: .
v_gene: TRBV3-1
d_gene: TRBD1
CDR3aa: CASSQDWDRGRYEQFF
CDR3nt: TGTGCCAGCAGCCAAGATTGGGACAGGGGCCGGTATGAGCAGTTCTTC

j_gene: TRBJ2-7
abundance: .
v_gene: TRBV5-1
d_gene: TRBD1
CDR3aa: CASSLEQGGFYEQYF
CDR3nt: TGCGCCAGCAGCTTGGAACAGGGGGGATTCTACGAGCAGTACTTC

j_gene: TRBJ2-1
abundance: .
v_gene: TRBV7-9
d_gene: .
CDR3aa: CASSDLVGSYNEQFF
CDR3nt: TGTGCCAGCAGTGATCTGGTCGGGTCCTACAATGAGCAGTTCTTC

j_gene: TRBJ1-5
abundance: .
v_gene: TRBV12-3/TRBV12-4
d_gene: .
CDR3aa: CASSLAGRGADQPQHF
CDR3nt: TGTGCCAGCAGTTTAGCCGGCCGGGGGGCAGATCAGCCCCAGCATTTT

j_gene: TRBJ2-1
abundance: .
v_gene: TRBV6-5
d_gene: TRBD2
CDR3aa: CASRPLAGRQYNEQFF
CDR3nt: TGTGCCAGCAGGCCCCTAGCGGGAAGGCAGTACAATGAGCAGTTCTTC

j_gene: TRBJ2-2
abundance: few
v_gene: TRBV12-3/TRBV12-4
d_gene: TRBD1
CDR3aa: CASSSTGGRTGELFF
CDR3nt: TGTGCCAGCAGTTCAACAGGGGGTCGGACCGGGGAGCTGTTTTTT

j_gene: TRBJ2-5
abundance: few
v_gene: TRBV12-3/TRBV12-4
d_gene: .
CDR3aa: CASSLEVANNEQYF
CDR3nt: TGTGCCAGCAGTTTAGAGGTGGCTAACAATGAGCAGTACTTC

j_gene: TRBJ2-7
abundance: .
v_gene: TRBV19
d_gene: .
CDR3aa: CASSIENEQYF
CDR3nt: TGTGCCAGTAGTATAGAGAATGAGCAGTACTTC

j_gene: TRBJ2-5
abundance: .
v_gene: TRBV5-1
d_gene: TRBD2
CDR3aa: CASSLGGLAIGQETQYF
CDR3nt: TGCGCCAGCAGCTTGGGGGGACTAGCAATCGGACAAGAGACCCAGTACTTC

j_gene: TRBJ2-3
abundance: .
v_gene: TRBV20-1
d_gene: TRBD1
CDR3aa: CSATGQGRTDTQYF
CDR3nt: TGCAGTGCTACGGGACAGGGACGCACAGATACGCAGTATTTT

j_gene: TRBJ2-7
abundance: .
v_gene: TRBV6-5
d_gene: TRBD2
CDR3aa: CASSWGLAGIYNEQYF
CDR3nt: TGTGCCAGCAGTTGGGGGCTAGCGGGGATATACAATGAGCAGTACTTC

j_gene: TRBJ2-3
abundance: .
v_gene: TRBV20-1
d_gene: TRBD2
CDR3aa: CSARAQTSGRAGDTRYF
CDR3nt: TGCAGTGCTAGAGCCCAGACTAGCGGGAGGGCGGGAGATACGCGGTATTTT

j_gene: TRBJ2-1
abundance: .
v_gene: TRBV7-9
d_gene: TRBD2
CDR3aa: CASSSLEGLAEKGNEQFF
CDR3nt: TGTGCCAGCAGCTCACTAGAAGGACTAGCGGAGAAGGGTAATGAGCAGTTCTTC

j_gene: TRBJ2-5
abundance: many
v_gene: TRBV7-2
d_gene: .
CDR3aa: CASSSSRGPQETQYF
CDR3nt: TGTGCCAGCAGCTCCTCGCGGGGGCCTCAAGAGACCCAGTACTTC

j_gene: TRBJ1-2
abundance: .
v_gene: TRBV7-9
d_gene: TRBD1
CDR3aa: CASSLEGAGYTF
CDR3nt: TGTGCCAGCAGCTTAGAGGGGGCTGGCTACACCTTC

j_gene: TRBJ2-7
abundance: few
v_gene: TRBV9
d_gene: .
CDR3aa: CASSGTEVRGEQYF
CDR3nt: TGTGCCAGCAGCGGGACAGAGGTCAGGGGCGAGCAGTACTTC

j_gene: TRBJ2-3
abundance: .
v_gene: TRBV5-1
d_gene: .
CDR3aa: CASSPAIAASTDTQYF
CDR3nt: TGCGCCAGCAGCCCGGCCATAGCGGCTAGCACAGATACGCAGTATTTT

j_gene: TRBJ2-3
abundance: many
v_gene: TRBV5-1
d_gene: .
CDR3aa: CASNYGGGTDTQYF
CDR3nt: TGCGCCAGCAATTACGGGGGAGGCACAGATACGCAGTATTTT

j_gene: TRBJ1-1
abundance: few
v_gene: TRBV18
d_gene: TRBD1
CDR3aa: CASSPPYHVGGDETEAFF
CDR3nt: TGTGCCAGCTCACCACCGTATCATGTAGGGGGCGACGAGACTGAAGCTTTCTTT

j_gene: TRBJ1-2
abundance: .
v_gene: TRBV11-2
d_gene: .
CDR3aa: CASSRAGQPEGGYTF
CDR3nt: TGTGCCAGCAGCCGAGCCGGACAGCCGGAGGGCGGCTACACCTTC

j_gene: TRBJ2-7
abundance: .
v_gene: TRBV29-1
d_gene: .
CDR3aa: CGVMGTPTVSLAYEQYF
CDR3nt: TGCGGCGTTATGGGGACACCGACAGTCTCACTTGCCTACGAGCAGTACTTC

j_gene: TRBJ2-5
abundance: many
v_gene: TRBV21-1
d_gene: .
CDR3aa: CASSKDRAETQYF
CDR3nt: TGTGCCAGCAGCAAAGATAGGGCTGAGACCCAGTACTTC

j_gene: TRBJ1-2
abundance: few
v_gene: TRBV6-5
d_gene: TRBD1
CDR3aa: CASSYKRDRDYGYTF
CDR3nt: TGTGCCAGCAGTTACAAAAGGGACAGGGACTATGGCTACACCTTC

j_gene: TRBJ2-2
abundance: .
v_gene: TRBV18
d_gene: TRBD1
CDR3aa: CASSPTGQGNTGELFF
CDR3nt: TGTGCCAGCTCACCAACAGGACAGGGTAACACCGGGGAGCTGTTTTTT

j_gene: TRBJ2-4
abundance: few
v_gene: TRBV24-1
d_gene: .
CDR3aa: CATNDTGGVGNIQYF
CDR3nt: TGTGCCACCAATGATACCGGGGGCGTGGGGAACATTCAGTACTTC

j_gene: TRBJ2-7
abundance: .
v_gene: TRBV7-8
d_gene: .
CDR3aa: CASSFGPTDSYEQYF
CDR3nt: TGTGCCAGCAGCTTTGGGCCGACCGACTCCTACGAGCAGTACTTC

j_gene: TRBJ2-7
abundance: .
v_gene: TRBV29-1
d_gene: TRBD1
CDR3aa: CSVGNPGQGIHEQYF
CDR3nt: TGCAGCGTCGGAAACCCGGGACAGGGTATCCACGAGCAGTACTTC

j_gene: TRBJ1-2
abundance: .
v_gene: TRBV5-1
d_gene: .
CDR3aa: CASSPLEADYGYTF
CDR3nt: TGCGCCAGCAGCCCCCTGGAGGCAGACTATGGCTACACCTTC

j_gene: TRBJ2-1
abundance: few
v_gene: TRBV20-1
d_gene: TRBD1
CDR3aa: CSAILQGSYNEQFF
CDR3nt: TGCAGTGCTATATTACAGGGGTCCTACAATGAGCAGTTCTTC

j_gene: TRBJ2-5
abundance: .
v_gene: TRBV20-1
d_gene: TRBD2
CDR3aa: CSASNGREETQYF
CDR3nt: TGCAGTGCTAGCAACGGGAGGGAAGAGACCCAGTACTTC

j_gene: TRBJ2-1
abundance: .
v_gene: TRBV7-2
d_gene: .
CDR3aa: CASSLRMAANGQFF
CDR3nt: TGTGCCAGCAGCCTACGGATGGCGGCCAATGGGCAGTTCTTC

j_gene: TRBJ2-1
abundance: many
v_gene: TRBV29-1
d_gene: .
CDR3aa: CSVGSRARGQFF
CDR3nt: TGCAGCGTTGGGTCCAGGGCTAGGGGGCAGTTCTTC

j_gene: TRBJ1-2
abundance: .
v_gene: TRBV20-1
d_gene: .
CDR3aa: CSARMGYGHTF
CDR3nt: TGCAGTGCTAGAATGGGCTATGGCCACACCTTC

j_gene: TRBJ2-7
abundance: many
v_gene: TRBV12-3/TRBV12-4
d_gene: .
CDR3aa: CASSSGRNYEQYF
CDR3nt: TGTGCCAGCAGTAGCGGCAGGAACTACGAGCAGTACTTC